This T cell receptor (beta chain) emerged from a study of shared clonotypes between healthy human individuals. Each subset's genomic DNA was split evenly across several immunoSEQ plates. Repertoires were generated with immunoSEQ multiplex PCR, while TCRdb's copy carries only in-frame clones and drops some. Of some 2.4 million clones in the sample, over 85% were seen once. The CDR3 sequence is 14 residues long. Germline CDR1 is MNHEY and CDR2 is SVGAGI. V lost 6 bases to trimming and J lost 6 bases, with 15 bases between them. The sequenced material came from naive CD4+ T cells from PBMCs. Noted subset: CD45RA+ positively selected. The chain combines TRBV6-5 with TRBJ1-5; no clear D gene. The TCR comes from a man younger than 30 in good health. Some clones in this sample may be carry-over from other donors' samples. CDR3 sequence reads: CASSLEREGQPQHF. The CDR3 DNA follows: TGTGCCAGCAGCCTGGAACGCGAGGGTCAGCCCCAGCATTTT.